Presented here are 27 T cell receptor beta chains from one specimen sequenced in a study of Tregs in tolerant kidney transplant recipients. Their specific antigens are unknown. The assay was immunoSEQ multiplex PCR, and TCRdb's table has in-frame clones only and misses some. The sample lists about 19,000 clones; under 70% were seen once. The sequenced material came from Tregs from blood cultured with allogeneic cells. Receptors originate from a human donor in good health.

The V and J genes are TRBV5-1 and TRBJ2-7, with 8 bases that match TRBD1. This CDR3 region has 14 residues. Germline CDR1 SGHRS, CDR2 YFSETQ. The V and J ends lost 0 bases and 9 bases, in that order; junction bases with no gene match: 8. Here the CDR3 reads CASSLAGDRGAQYF. CDR3 nucleotide sequence: TGCGCCAGCAGCTTGGCCGGCGACAGGGGAGCGCAGTACTTC. Using reference TRBV5-1 and TRBJ2-7 for the parts outside the CDR3, the full variable domain is KAGVTQTPRYLIKTRGQQVTLSCSPISGHRSVSWYQQTPGQGLQFLFEYFSETQRNKGNFPGRFSGRQFSNSRSEMNVSTLELGDSALYLCASSLAGDRGAQYFGPGTRLTVT.

This clone came up a few times. The V gene is TRBV19, the J gene TRBJ2-7, with a tentative D call TRBD1 (5 bases). The CDR3 contains 12 residues. In germline, CDR1 is LNHDA, CDR2 SQIVND (reference sequence). V lost 8 bases and J lost 2, with 10 bases in between. The CDR3 loop is CASADRPYEQYF. In DNA, the CDR3 is TGTGCCAGTGCTGACAGACCCTACGAGCAGTACTTC.

The gene calls are TRBV5-1 and TRBJ2-1; D is perhaps TRBD1 (6 bases). CDR1 is SGHRS, CDR2 YFSETQ, per germline. The V end was cut by 0 bases, the J end by 0 bases, with 10 bases between. This CDR3 region has 16 residues. The CDR3 loop reads CASSLGTGSSYNEQFF. CDR3 coding DNA: TGCGCCAGCAGCTTGGGAACAGGGAGCTCCTACAATGAGCAGTTCTTC.

This sequence joins TRBV5-6 and TRBJ1-1; TRBD1 is a possible D gene (6 bases). This CDR3 is 14 amino acids long. The V end was cut by 4 bases, the J end by 1 base, with 11 bases between. Germline V CDR1 and CDR2: SGHDT, YYEEEE. The CDR3, as DNA: TGTGCCAGCAGCCTACCGACAGGGAACACTGAAGCTTTCTTT. This translates into CASSLPTGNTEAFF.

V gene TRBV5-4 combines with J gene TRBJ1-6; D is ambiguous. CDR1 and CDR2 (germline): SGHNT, YYREEE (reference sequence). Trimming removed 5 bases at V and 1 base at J, with 4 bases between. CDR3 length equals 13 residues. Here the CDR3 DNA reads TGTGCCAGCAGGGTTTCCTATAATTCACCCCTCCACTTT. Its protein is CASRVSYNSPLHF.

The rearrangement joins TRBV7-9 to TRBJ2-5; the D gene could be TRBD1 or TRBD2 (7 bases each). Looked up from germline, CDR1 is SEHNR and CDR2 is FQNEAQ (reference sequence). Trimming took 5 bases from V and 4 from J, leaving 17 bases between them. This CDR3 is 15 amino acids long. This CDR3 is CASSPRQGGGETQYF. The CDR3 region has the DNA TGTGCCAGCAGCCCCCGACAGGGCGGGGGAGAGACCCAGTACTTC.

This chain uses TRBV6-5 with TRBJ1-2; 7 positions agree with TRBD1. V trimming: 4 bases; J trimming: 6 bases; junction bases outside the gene matches: 14. The CDR3 runs to 16 residues. Germline V gene sequence: CDR1 MNHEY, CDR2 SVGAGI. The CDR3 DNA is TGTGCCAGCAGTTTTTCCCTCGGCAGGGGGAACGATGGCTACACCTTC. It encodes CASSFSLGRGNDGYTF.

The gene calls are TRBV13 and TRBJ2-2, with no clear D. This CDR3 has 13 amino acids. From germline, CDR1 is PRHDT and CDR2 FYEKMQ (reference sequence). V was pared by 5 bases and J by 6 bases, with 10 bases between. The CDR3: CASSRRLAGELFF. Written as DNA, the CDR3 is TGTGCCAGCAGCCGCCGGCTAGCCGGGGAGCTGTTTTTT. Variable domain in full (rest from reference TRBV13 and TRBJ2-2): AAGVIQSPRHLIKEKRETATLKCYPIPRHDTVYWYQQGPGQDPQFLISFYEKMQSDKGSIPDRFSAQQFSDYHSELNMSSLELGDSALYFCASSRRLAGELFFGEGSRLTVL.

The V call is TRBV5-1, the J call TRBJ1-4, with a possible D match to TRBD1 (5 bases). The CDR3 consists of 14 residues. The germline V and J ends were trimmed by 1 base and 7 bases, with 11 bases remaining between them. Looked up from germline, CDR1 is SGHRS and CDR2 is YFSETQ. CDR3 protein: CASSLFGGGEKLFF. In DNA form, the CDR3 reads TGCGCCAGCAGCTTGTTCGGGGGAGGTGAAAAACTGTTTTTT.

The chain carries TRBV27 and TRBJ2-7; 7 nucleotides align to TRBD1. V was pared by 6 bases and J by 2 bases, with 10 bases of the junction left unmatched. The CDR3 consists of 15 residues. Germline V gives CDR1 MNHEY, CDR2 SMNVEV (reference sequence). CDR3 amino acids: CASSTHTGVAYEQYF. The DNA of the CDR3 is TGTGCCAGCAGCACTCATACAGGGGTGGCCTACGAGCAGTACTTC.

The CDR3 protein is CASNREANTEAFF. DNA of the CDR3: TGTGCCAGCAACCGGGAGGCGAACACTGAAGCTTTCTTT. The V gene is TRBV19, the J gene TRBJ1-1; no definite D call. The CDR3 spans 13 residues. Trimming took 9 bases from V and 1 from J, leaving 12 bases between them. CDR1 is LNHDA and CDR2 is SQIVND in the germline V gene (reference sequence).

This chain links TRBV10-3 with TRBJ2-3; 11 bases map to TRBD2. This CDR3 has 16 residues. CDR1 ENHRY and CDR2 SYGVKD come from the germline V gene. V lost 3 bases to trimming and J lost 7 bases; unmatched junction nucleotides: 9. CDR3 nucleotide sequence: TGTGCCATCAGTGACCCGGGACTAGCGGTTACATATACGCAGTATTTT. It specifies CAISDPGLAVTYTQYF.

This clone was observed a few times. The chain employs TRBV29-1 and TRBJ1-2; 12 bases line up with TRBD1. The CDR3 has 12 amino acids. The V gene end was trimmed by 6 bases and the J gene end by 7 bases; junction bases not matched to a gene: 3. CDR1 SQVTM and CDR2 ANQGSEA come from the germline V gene. CDR3 residues: CSVGQGAGGYTF. The CDR3 DNA is TGCAGCGTGGGACAGGGGGCGGGTGGCTACACCTTC.

J is TRBJ1-1 and V is TRBV6-6; D may be TRBD1 (6 bases). With 6 bases removed from V and 0 bases from J, the gap between germline ends came to 14 bases. Germline CDR1 reads MNHNY; CDR2 reads SVGAGI (reference sequence). This CDR3 has 15 amino acids. The CDR3 region has the DNA TGTGCCAGCAGGCCCCTGGACAGATTGAACACTGAAGCTTTCTTT. As protein: CASRPLDRLNTEAFF.

This clone has only a few counts. The genes are TRBV4-1 and TRBJ1-2, with a possible D match to TRBD1 (5 bases). The V gene's germline CDR1 is MGHRA and CDR2 YSYEKL. The CDR3 extends over 16 amino acids. V was shortened by 0 bases and J by 0 bases, with 11 bases between the two germline ends. Here the CDR3 DNA reads TGCGCCAGCAGCCAAGATCGGGGGGGAGCTAACTATGGCTACACCTTC. Translation gives CASSQDRGGANYGYTF.

The rearrangement joins TRBV19 to TRBJ1-1; 7 positions match TRBD1. This CDR3 is built from 14 residues. The V gene's germline CDR1 is LNHDA and CDR2 SQIVND (reference sequence). The V and J ends lost 4 bases and 2 bases, in that order; junction bases with no gene match: 4. This CDR3 is CASSTRDSNTEAFF. Written as DNA, the CDR3 is TGTGCCAGTAGTACCCGGGACAGCAACACTGAAGCTTTCTTT.

The chain couples TRBV29-1 to TRBJ1-1; D not resolved. CDR3 size: 8 residues. V was shortened by 4 bases and J by 11 bases, with 5 bases between the two germline ends. Germline values: CDR1 SQVTM, CDR2 ANQGSEA. The CDR3 loop reads CSVVGAFF. The CDR3 DNA follows: TGCAGCGTTGTAGGCGCTTTCTTT.

Sample share makes this clone medium-sized. The chain links TRBV30 to TRBJ1-5, with 8 bases that match TRBD1. CDR3 length: 16 residues. The germline gives CDR1 GTSNPN, CDR2 SVGIG (reference sequence). V lost 2 bases and J lost 2; bases outside the gene matches: 8. The CDR3 loop is CAWSPIRTGRNQPQHF. The CDR3, as DNA: TGTGCCTGGAGTCCTATAAGGACAGGGCGCAATCAGCCCCAGCATTTT.

The V call is TRBV4-1, the J call TRBJ2-7, with a weak D call TRBD1 (6 bases). The CDR3 sequence is 15 residues long. V was trimmed by 4 bases and J by 2 bases, leaving 15 bases between them. Germline V gives CDR1 MGHRA, CDR2 YSYEKL. CDR3 amino acids: CASSLETGSTYEQYF. In DNA form, the CDR3 reads TGCGCCAGCAGCCTAGAGACAGGCAGCACCTACGAGCAGTACTTC.

This clone occurred a few times. This rearrangement joins TRBV5-1 to TRBJ2-7; TRBD1 agrees at 8 bases. The junction had 8 bases not matched to a gene; V was cut back by 7 bases and J by 2 bases. This CDR3 has 14 amino acids. Germline-derived CDR1 and CDR2 are SGHRS and YFSETQ. As DNA, the CDR3 is TGCGCCAGCGGAAATATACAGGGGGCCTACGAGCAGTACTTC. Its translation: CASGNIQGAYEQYF.

The CDR3 protein is CSVVGTRGVGELFF. The CDR3 nucleotides are TGCAGCGTTGTTGGGACTAGAGGGGTCGGGGAGCTGTTTTTT. The V call is TRBV29-1, the J call TRBJ2-2; 8 bases align to TRBD2. Germline V gene lookup returns CDR1 SQVTM and CDR2 ANQGSEA. This CDR3 contains 14 residues. With V trimmed by 4 bases and J by 7 bases, 8 bases remained unmatched.

V usage is TRBV7-2 and J usage is TRBJ2-5, with TRBD2 identical over 7 bases. V gave up 1 base and J gave up 4 bases; unmatched junction bases: 6. CDR3 length equals 15 residues. Per germline, CDR1 SGHTA and CDR2 FQGNSA. The CDR3 spells CASSLGVIAGETQYF. The DNA for the CDR3 is TGTGCCAGCAGCTTAGGGGTTATAGCGGGAGAGACCCAGTACTTC.

J is TRBJ1-5 and V is TRBV7-3; D is unresolved. From germline, CDR1 is SGHTA and CDR2 FQGTGA. Trimming took off 5 bases at V and 4 bases at J, with 15 bases between the two ends. The CDR3 is made up of 15 amino acids. The CDR3 coding sequence is TGTGCCAGCAGCCTGGGCCCTGGGATGAATCAGCCCCAGCATTTT. This sequence encodes CASSLGPGMNQPQHF. Filled out from reference TRBV7-3 and TRBJ1-5, the complete variable domain reads GAGVSQTPSNKVTEKGKYVELRCDPISGHTALYWYRQSLGQGPEFLIYFQGTGAADDSGLPNDRFFAVRPEGSVSTLKIQRTERGDSAVYLCASSLGPGMNQPQHFGDGTRLSIL.

The chain employs TRBV27 and TRBJ1-2, with D possibly TRBD1 on 5 matching bases. The CDR3 contains 12 residues. V lost 5 bases and J lost 4, with 8 bases in between. The germline V gene has CDR1 MNHEY and CDR2 SMNVEV (reference sequence). The CDR3 reads CASSPGAYGYTF. The CDR3 coding sequence is TGTGCCAGCAGTCCCGGGGCCTATGGCTACACCTTC.

This chain's CDR3 is CASSGRGHLGAYGYTF. The CDR3 DNA sequence: TGTGCCAGTAGTGGCAGGGGGCACTTGGGGGCCTATGGCTACACCTTC. J is TRBJ1-2 and V is TRBV19, with TRBD1 identical over 8 bases. CDR3 length: 16 amino acids. The germline CDR1 and CDR2 sequences are LNHDA and SQIVND (reference sequence). V shed 5 bases, J shed 4 bases, and the junction held 12 bases outside the gene matches.

The genes are TRBV6-5 and TRBJ2-7, with 10 bases identical to TRBD2. CDR1 and CDR2 (germline): MNHEY, SVGAGI. This CDR3 has 15 amino acids. The V segment lost 1 base and the J segment 4 bases; nucleotides outside the gene matches: 4. The DNA for the CDR3 is TGTGCCAGCAGTTACTTAGCGGGAGGCCCTTACGAGCAGTACTTC. This codes for CASSYLAGGPYEQYF.

This chain uses TRBV7-9 with TRBJ1-5; D is uncertain. The CDR3 totals 12 residues. V was shortened by 3 bases and J by 6 bases, with 6 bases between the two germline ends. The germline gives CDR1 SEHNR, CDR2 FQNEAQ (reference sequence). The chain's CDR3 is CASSFAGQPQHF. The CDR3 DNA reads TGTGCCAGCAGCTTTGCGGGTCAGCCCCAGCATTTT.